There are a few counts of the clone carrying this T cell receptor (beta chain). The antigen remains unidentified. The data belong to a study of cytomegalovirus exposure and HLA in healthy donors. Broader study findings: Apparent HLA restriction characterized most CMV-associated TCR beta chains in a later analysis. It emerged from a later analysis that several of the most significant clusters appeared to be linked to common viral pathogens.

PCR employed 60 Vbeta and 13 Jbeta primers. The repertoire was sequenced with immunoSEQ multiplex PCR; TCRdb's copy has only in-frame clones and lacks some. The sample gives 60,000 or so clones, approximately 80% of which show up once; 2.5% to 3.5% is in the top ten. The sample taken for sequencing was PBMCs. The clonotype was recovered from a middle-aged woman in good health and CMV-seropositive.

In nucleotides, the CDR3 is TGTGCCAGCAGTTACTCCGGGGGAGCACTGTTCCAGCCCCAGCATTTT. Its translation: CASSYSGGALFQPQHF. The chain uses TRBV6-6 and TRBJ1-5; maybe TRBD1 (5 bases). V lost 0 bases and J 7 bases, leaving 16 bases between the germline ends. CDR1 is MNHNY and CDR2 is SVGAGI in the germline V gene (reference sequence). The CDR3 extends over 16 amino acids.